This TCR beta chain was obtained from a study of blood T cells in healthy people across ages. For the second PCR, which ran for 7 to 11 cycles, a sample-barcoded 5' primer and a J-beta primer mix were used. TCRdb called the 5' RACE reads again in MiXCR, with one record for every CDR3 protein. The data show approximately 1,100,000 distinct CDR3 sequences, around 43% seen once. This CDR3 is 17 amino acids long. Germline trimming cut 4 bases from V and 5 bases from J; bases unmatched to any gene: 15. Sequencing was performed on blood. This sequence joins TRBV12-3 or TRBV12-4 and TRBJ2-5, with 8 positions matching TRBD2. The source of this sequence is a woman in her sixties in good health. CDR3 sequence: CASSSRAGTSVRETQYF. In DNA, the CDR3 is TGTGCCAGCAGTTCTCGCGCCGGGACTAGTGTTCGGGAGACCCAGTACTTC.